The rows below give T cell receptor beta chains drawn from one sample of a study of Graves' ophthalmopathy and Graves' hyperthyroidism. TCRdb used MiXCR to reprocess the multiplex PCR reads, holding one entry per CDR3 protein. The sample records a few hundred thousand distinct CDR3 sequences, approximately 20% being singletons. Specimen: peripheral blood. All receptors derive from a young woman with Graves' ophthalmopathy. CDR3s include the opening cysteine and the closing phenylalanine or tryptophan. The D gene is left open where the match is weak. The size of a clone is reported for some rows only, either as once, few or many, or as a class for expanded clones.

D	V	J	size	CDR3	DNA
NA	TRBV7-6	TRBJ2-2	many	CASSRTNRNTGELFF	TGTGCCAGCAGCCGGACTAATCGGAACACCGGGGAGCTGTTTTTT
NA	TRBV15	TRBJ2-5	NA	CATSRDRGLPPYF	TGTGCCACCAGCAGAGATCGCGGGTTGCCCCCGTACTTC
NA	TRBV28	TRBJ2-7	many	CASSLWTQGLNSYEQYF	TGTGCCAGCAGTTTATGGACGCAGGGACTTAACTCCTACGAGCAGTACTTC
TRBD1	TRBV11-2	TRBJ2-5	many	CASSLAGQGVGTQYF	TGTGCCAGCAGCTTAGCAGGACAGGGGGTTGGGACCCAGTACTTC
NA	TRBV12-3/TRBV12-4	TRBJ2-2	many	CASGPRDVAGELFF	TGTGCCAGCGGCCCCCGGGACGTCGCCGGGGAGCTGTTTTTT
NA	TRBV5-6	TRBJ1-5	many	CASSLTGNYQPQHF	TGTGCCAGCAGCTTGACAGGGAACTATCAGCCCCAGCATTTT
NA	TRBV29-1	TRBJ2-7	NA	CSAYREGSSYEQYF	TGCAGCGCCTACAGGGAGGGAAGCTCCTACGAGCAGTACTTC
NA	TRBV6-2/TRBV6-3	TRBJ1-1	many	CASSYSAYTEAFF	TGTGCCAGCAGTTACTCCGCATACACTGAAGCTTTCTTT
NA	TRBV28	TRBJ1-2	many	CASSLGDPYGYTF	TGTGCCAGCAGTTTAGGAGACCCCTATGGCTACACCTTC
NA	TRBV28	TRBJ2-7	many	CASSPAAPLGQYF	TGTGCCAGCAGTCCAGCTGCCCCACTCGGGCAGTACTTC
TRBD2	TRBV12-3/TRBV12-4	TRBJ2-7	NA	CASSIAGPTYEQYF	TGTGCCAGCAGTATAGCGGGCCCTACCTACGAGCAGTACTTC
TRBD1	TRBV6-5	TRBJ2-7	many	CASRPYRGGWEQYF	TGTGCCAGCAGGCCCTACAGGGGCGGATGGGAGCAGTACTTC
NA	TRBV12-3/TRBV12-4	TRBJ2-7	NA	CASSGRDAPRSYEQYF	TGTGCCAGCAGCGGTCGGGACGCGCCCCGCTCCTACGAGCAGTACTTC
TRBD1	TRBV6-1	TRBJ2-7	many	CASSEDGTGGYEQYF	TGTGCCAGCAGTGAAGATGGGACAGGGGGCTACGAGCAGTACTTC
NA	TRBV4-3	TRBJ1-1	many	CASSQGGGRGGTEAFF	TGCGCCAGCAGCCAAGGGGGCGGTCGCGGGGGCACTGAAGCTTTCTTT
TRBD1	TRBV6-1	TRBJ2-7	NA	CASGKGQESSYEQYF	TGTGCCAGCGGAAAGGGACAGGAGAGCTCCTACGAGCAGTACTTC
TRBD1	TRBV30	TRBJ1-1	many	CAWGRDSPNTEAFF	TGTGCCTGGGGAAGGGACAGCCCGAACACTGAAGCTTTCTTT
NA	TRBV6-5	TRBJ1-6	many	CASKIGRYNSPLHF	TGTGCCAGCAAGATAGGACGGTATAATTCACCCCTCCACTTT
NA	TRBV20-1	TRBJ2-2	many	CSARDRGNTGELFF	TGCAGTGCTAGAGATCGTGGGAACACCGGGGAGCTGTTTTTT
NA	TRBV19	TRBJ1-5	many	CASSGGRDFQPQHF	TGTGCCAGTAGTGGCGGGAGGGATTTTCAGCCCCAGCATTTT
NA	TRBV4-2	TRBJ2-5	many	CASSQLGGSQETQYF	TGTGCCAGCAGCCAATTGGGCGGATCCCAAGAGACCCAGTACTTC
TRBD1	TRBV5-6	TRBJ2-7	many	CASSPPDRPAYEQYF	TGTGCCAGCAGCCCCCCGGACAGGCCGGCCTACGAGCAGTACTTC